Sequencing of this TCR beta chain was carried out in a study of metastatic and nonmetastatic thyroid tumors. TCRdb recomputed clones from the PCR reads via MiXCR. This repertoire shows some 35,000 clones, over 25% found once; its top ten account for 7.8%. Each patient came to thyroid surgery without any prior treatment (of any kind). The CDR3 has 14 residues. Germline V gene data show CDR1 as DFQATT and CDR2 as SNEGSKA (reference sequence). As concerns this clone: The germline gene is not matched at one end of the junction; a read error may be the cause.

The chain couples TRBV20-1 to TRBJ2-2; a weak D match, TRBD2 (6 bases). The sample was blood. This TCR was recovered from a female donor with papillary thyroid cancer or a benign thyroid nodule (not recorded which). Some clones in this sample may be carry-over from other donors' samples. The CDR3 DNA sequence: TGCAGTGCTAGGGCTAGCGCTCTCACCAGGGAGCTGTTTTTT. Its translation is CSARASALTRELFF.